This T cell receptor (beta chain) was captured in a study of T cell responses to AZD1222 COVID-19 vaccine. Looked up from germline, CDR1 is LGHNA and CDR2 is YNFKEQ. V lost 1 base to trimming and J lost 5 bases, with 14 bases between them. The CDR3 runs to 15 residues. The repertoire was sequenced with immunoSEQ multiplex PCR; TCRdb's copy has only in-frame clones and lacks some. This table has about 110,000 clones, roughly 90% appearing once. V gene TRBV4-2 combines with J gene TRBJ1-2; D is possibly TRBD1 (6 bases). The sample consisted of peripheral blood, taken 28 days after the second AZD1222 dose. The receptor's source is an adult who received the AZD1222 COVID-19 vaccine. The CDR3 loop is CASSQGGGRVYGYTF. CDR3 sequence (DNA): TGTGCCAGCAGCCAAGGGGGGGGGCGCGTTTATGGCTACACCTTC.